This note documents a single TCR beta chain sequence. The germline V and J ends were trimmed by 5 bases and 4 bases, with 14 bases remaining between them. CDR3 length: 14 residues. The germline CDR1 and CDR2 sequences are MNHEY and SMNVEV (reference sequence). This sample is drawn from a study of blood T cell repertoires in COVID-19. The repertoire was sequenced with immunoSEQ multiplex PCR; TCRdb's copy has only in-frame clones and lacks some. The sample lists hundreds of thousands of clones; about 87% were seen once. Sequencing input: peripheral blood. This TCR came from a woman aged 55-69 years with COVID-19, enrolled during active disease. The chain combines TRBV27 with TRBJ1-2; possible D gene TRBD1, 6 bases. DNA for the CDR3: TGTGCCAGCAGTCCCGACAGGAGTTTCTATGGCTACACCTTC. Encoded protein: CASSPDRSFYGYTF.